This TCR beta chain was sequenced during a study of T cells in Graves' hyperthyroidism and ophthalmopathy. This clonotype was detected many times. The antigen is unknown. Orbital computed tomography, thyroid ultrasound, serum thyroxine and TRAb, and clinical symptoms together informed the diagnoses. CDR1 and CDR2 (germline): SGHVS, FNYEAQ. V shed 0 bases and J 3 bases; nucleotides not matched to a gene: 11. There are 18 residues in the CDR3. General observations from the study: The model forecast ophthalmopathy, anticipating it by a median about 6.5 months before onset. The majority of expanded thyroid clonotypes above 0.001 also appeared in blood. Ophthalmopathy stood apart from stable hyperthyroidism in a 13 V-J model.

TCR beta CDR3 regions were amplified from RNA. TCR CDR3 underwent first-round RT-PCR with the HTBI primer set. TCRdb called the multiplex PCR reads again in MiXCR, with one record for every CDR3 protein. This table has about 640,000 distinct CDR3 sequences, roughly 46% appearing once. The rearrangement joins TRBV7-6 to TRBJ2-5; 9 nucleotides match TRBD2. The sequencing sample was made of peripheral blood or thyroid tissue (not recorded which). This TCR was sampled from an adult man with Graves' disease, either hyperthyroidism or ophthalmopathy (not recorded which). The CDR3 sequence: CASSLAAAGGTVEETQYF. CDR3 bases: TGTGCCAGCAGCTTAGCTGCGGCGGGAGGGACGGTGGAAGAGACCCAGTACTTC.